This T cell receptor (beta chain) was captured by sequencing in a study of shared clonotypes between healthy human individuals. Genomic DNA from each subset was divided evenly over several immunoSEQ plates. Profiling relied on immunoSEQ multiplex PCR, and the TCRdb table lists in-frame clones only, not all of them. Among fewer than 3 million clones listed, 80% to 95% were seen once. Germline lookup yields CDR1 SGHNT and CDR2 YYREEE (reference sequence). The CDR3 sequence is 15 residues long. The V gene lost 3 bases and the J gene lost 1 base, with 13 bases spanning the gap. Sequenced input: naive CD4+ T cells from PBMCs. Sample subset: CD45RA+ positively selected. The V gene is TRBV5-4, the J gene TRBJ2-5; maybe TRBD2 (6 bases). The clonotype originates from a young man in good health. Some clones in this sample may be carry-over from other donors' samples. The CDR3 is CASSSKAGIQETQYF. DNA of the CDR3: TGTGCCAGCAGCTCGAAGGCGGGGATCCAAGAGACCCAGTACTTC.